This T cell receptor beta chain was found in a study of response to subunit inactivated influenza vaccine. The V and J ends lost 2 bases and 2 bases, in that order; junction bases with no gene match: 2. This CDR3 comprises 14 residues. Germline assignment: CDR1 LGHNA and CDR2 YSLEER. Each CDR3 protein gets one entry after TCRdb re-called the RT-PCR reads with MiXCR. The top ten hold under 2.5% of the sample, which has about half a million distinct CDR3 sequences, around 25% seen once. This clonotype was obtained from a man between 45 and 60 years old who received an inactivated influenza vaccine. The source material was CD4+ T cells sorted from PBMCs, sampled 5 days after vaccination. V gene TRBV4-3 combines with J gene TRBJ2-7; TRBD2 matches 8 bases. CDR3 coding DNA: TGCGCCAGCAGCCAAACTAGCGGACCCTACGAGCAGTACTTC. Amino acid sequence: CASSQTSGPYEQYF.